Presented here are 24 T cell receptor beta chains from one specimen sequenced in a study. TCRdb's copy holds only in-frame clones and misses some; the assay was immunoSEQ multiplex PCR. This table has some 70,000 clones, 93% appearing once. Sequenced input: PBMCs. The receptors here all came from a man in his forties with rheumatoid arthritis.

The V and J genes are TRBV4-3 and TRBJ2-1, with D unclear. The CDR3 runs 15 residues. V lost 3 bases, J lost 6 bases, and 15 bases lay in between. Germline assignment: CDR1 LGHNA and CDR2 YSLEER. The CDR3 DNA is TGCGCCAGCAGCCACCAGCATCCCCGAGGCAATGAGCAGTTCTTC. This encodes CASSHQHPRGNEQFF.

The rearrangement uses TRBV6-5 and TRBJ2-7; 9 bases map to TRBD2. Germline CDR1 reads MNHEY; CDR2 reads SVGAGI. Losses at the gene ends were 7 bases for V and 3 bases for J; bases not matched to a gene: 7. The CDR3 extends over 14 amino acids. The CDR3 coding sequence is TGTGCCAGCACCGTAGCGGGGGAAAGCTACGAGCAGTACTTC. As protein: CASTVAGESYEQYF.

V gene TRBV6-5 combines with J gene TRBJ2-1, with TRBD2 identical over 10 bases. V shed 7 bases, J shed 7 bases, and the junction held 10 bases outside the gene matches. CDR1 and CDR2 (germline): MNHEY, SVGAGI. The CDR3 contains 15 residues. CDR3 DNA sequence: TGTGCCAGCACCCAGCGGGGGGGCCTGTTGAATGAGCAGTTCTTC. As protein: CASTQRGGLLNEQFF.

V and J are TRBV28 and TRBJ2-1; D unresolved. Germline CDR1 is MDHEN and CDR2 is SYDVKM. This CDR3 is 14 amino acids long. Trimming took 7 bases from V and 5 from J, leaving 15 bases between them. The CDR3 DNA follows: TGTGCCAGCACCCATCGGGTCCCAGACAATGAGCAGTTCTTC. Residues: CASTHRVPDNEQFF.

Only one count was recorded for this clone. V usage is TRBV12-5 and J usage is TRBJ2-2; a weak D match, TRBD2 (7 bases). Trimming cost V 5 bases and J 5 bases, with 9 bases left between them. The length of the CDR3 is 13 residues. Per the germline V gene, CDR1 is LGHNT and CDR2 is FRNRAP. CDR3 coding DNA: TGTGCTAGTGGTAGGGGGGGGACCGGGGAGCTGTTTTTT. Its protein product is CASGRGGTGELFF.

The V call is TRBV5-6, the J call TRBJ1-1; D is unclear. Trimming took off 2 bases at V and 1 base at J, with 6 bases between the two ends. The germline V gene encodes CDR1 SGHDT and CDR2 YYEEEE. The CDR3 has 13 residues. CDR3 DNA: TGTGCCAGCAGCTTCGACCGGAACACTGAAGCTTTCTTT. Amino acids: CASSFDRNTEAFF.

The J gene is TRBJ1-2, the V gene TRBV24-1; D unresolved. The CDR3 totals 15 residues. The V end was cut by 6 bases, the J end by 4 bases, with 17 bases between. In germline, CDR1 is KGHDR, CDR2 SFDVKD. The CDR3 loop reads CATSPGPSRGYGYTF. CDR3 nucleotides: TGTGCCACCAGTCCTGGGCCGTCCCGGGGCTATGGCTACACCTTC.

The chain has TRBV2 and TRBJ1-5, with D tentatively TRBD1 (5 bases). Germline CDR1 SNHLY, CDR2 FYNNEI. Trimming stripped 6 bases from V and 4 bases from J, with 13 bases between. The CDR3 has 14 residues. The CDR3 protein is CASSDNRNNQPQHF. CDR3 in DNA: TGTGCCAGCAGCGATAACAGGAATAATCAGCCCCAGCATTTT.

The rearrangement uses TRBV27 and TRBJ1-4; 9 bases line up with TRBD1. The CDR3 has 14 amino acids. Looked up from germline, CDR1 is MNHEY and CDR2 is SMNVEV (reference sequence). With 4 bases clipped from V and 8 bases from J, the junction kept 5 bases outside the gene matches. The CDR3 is CASSWGGTGEKLFF. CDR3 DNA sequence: TGTGCCAGCAGTTGGGGGGGGACAGGGGAAAAACTGTTTTTT.

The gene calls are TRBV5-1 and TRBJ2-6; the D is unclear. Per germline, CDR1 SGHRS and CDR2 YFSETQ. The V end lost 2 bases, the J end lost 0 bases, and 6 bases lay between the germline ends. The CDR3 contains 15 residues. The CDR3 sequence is CASSLSTSGANVLTF. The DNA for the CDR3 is TGCGCCAGCAGCTTATCCACCTCTGGGGCCAACGTCCTGACTTTC.

The CDR3 loop is CASQVGATEAFF. The CDR3 nucleotides are TGTGCCAGCCAGGTTGGGGCCACTGAAGCTTTCTTT. The genes are TRBV2 and TRBJ1-1; maybe TRBD1 (5 bases). Germline assignment: CDR1 SNHLY and CDR2 FYNNEI. The CDR3 sequence is 12 residues long. V lost 8 bases, J lost 4 bases, and 11 bases lay in between.

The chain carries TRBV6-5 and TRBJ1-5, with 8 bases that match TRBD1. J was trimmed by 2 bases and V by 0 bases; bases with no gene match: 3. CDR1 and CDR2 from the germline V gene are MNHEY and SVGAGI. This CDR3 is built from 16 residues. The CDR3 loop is CASSYSSQGGNQPQHF. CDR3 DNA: TGTGCCAGCAGTTACTCGTCACAGGGGGGCAATCAGCCCCAGCATTTT.

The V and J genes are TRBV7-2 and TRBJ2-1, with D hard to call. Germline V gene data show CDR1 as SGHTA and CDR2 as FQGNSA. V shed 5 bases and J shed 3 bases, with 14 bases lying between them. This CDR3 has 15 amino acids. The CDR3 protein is CASSLMLGFYNEQFF. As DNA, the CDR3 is TGTGCCAGCAGCCTAATGCTGGGGTTCTACAATGAGCAGTTCTTC. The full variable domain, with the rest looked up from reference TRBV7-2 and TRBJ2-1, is GAGVSQSPSNKVTEKGKDVELRCDPISGHTALYWYRQSLGQGLEFLIYFQGNSAPDKSGLPSDRFSAERTGGSVSTLTIQRTQQEDSAVYLCASSLMLGFYNEQFFGPGTRLTVL.

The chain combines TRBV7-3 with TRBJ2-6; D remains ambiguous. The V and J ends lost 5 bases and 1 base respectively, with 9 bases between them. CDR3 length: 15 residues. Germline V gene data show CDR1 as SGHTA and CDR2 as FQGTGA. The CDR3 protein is CASSPGNSGANVLTF. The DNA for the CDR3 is TGTGCCAGCAGCCCGGGTAATTCTGGGGCCAACGTCCTGACTTTC.

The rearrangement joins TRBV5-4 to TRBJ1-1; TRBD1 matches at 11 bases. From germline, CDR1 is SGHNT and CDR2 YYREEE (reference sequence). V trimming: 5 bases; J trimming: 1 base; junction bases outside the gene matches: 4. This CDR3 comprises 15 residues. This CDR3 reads CASRDRGQENTEAFF. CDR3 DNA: TGTGCCAGCAGGGACAGGGGGCAGGAGAACACTGAAGCTTTCTTT.

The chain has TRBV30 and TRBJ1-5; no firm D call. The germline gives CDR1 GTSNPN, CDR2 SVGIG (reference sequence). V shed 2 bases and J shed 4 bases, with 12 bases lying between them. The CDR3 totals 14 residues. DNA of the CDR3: TGTGCCTGGAGTCGAGGGCCCAATAATCAGCCCCAGCATTTT. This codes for CAWSRGPNNQPQHF.

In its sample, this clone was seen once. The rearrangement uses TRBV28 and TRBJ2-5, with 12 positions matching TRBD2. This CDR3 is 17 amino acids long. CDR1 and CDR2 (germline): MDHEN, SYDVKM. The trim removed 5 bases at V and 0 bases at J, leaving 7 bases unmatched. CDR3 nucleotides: TGTGCCAGCAGTCTTGTACGACTAGCGGGAGACCAAGAGACCCAGTACTTC. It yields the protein CASSLVRLAGDQETQYF. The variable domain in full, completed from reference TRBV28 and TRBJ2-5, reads DVKVTQSSRYLVKRTGEKVFLECVQDMDHENMFWYRQDPGLGLRLIYFSYDVKMKEKGDIPEGYSVSREKKERFSLILESASTNQTSMYLCASSLVRLAGDQETQYFGPGTRLLVL.

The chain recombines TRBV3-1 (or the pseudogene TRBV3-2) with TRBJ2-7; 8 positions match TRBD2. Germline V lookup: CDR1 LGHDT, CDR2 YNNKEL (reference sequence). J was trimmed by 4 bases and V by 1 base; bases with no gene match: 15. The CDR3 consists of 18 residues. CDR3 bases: TGTGCCAGCAGCCAAGTGGGTCTAGCGGGCCCGTCAGCGTACGAGCAGTACTTC. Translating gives CASSQVGLAGPSAYEQYF.

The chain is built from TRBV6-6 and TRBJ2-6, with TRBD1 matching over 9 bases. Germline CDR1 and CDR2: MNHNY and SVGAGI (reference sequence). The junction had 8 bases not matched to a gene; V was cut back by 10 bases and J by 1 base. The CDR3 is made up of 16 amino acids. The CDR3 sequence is CATRGQGPSGANVLTF. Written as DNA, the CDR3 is TGTGCCACCAGGGGACAGGGCCCGTCTGGGGCCAACGTCCTGACTTTC.

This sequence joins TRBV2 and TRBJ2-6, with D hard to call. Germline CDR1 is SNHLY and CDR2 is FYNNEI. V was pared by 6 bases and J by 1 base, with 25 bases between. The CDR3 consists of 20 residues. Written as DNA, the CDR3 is TGTGCCAGCAGCCTCTTAAGGCGTCCAGGTGCACTTTCTGGGGCCAACGTCCTGACTTTC. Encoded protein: CASSLLRRPGALSGANVLTF.

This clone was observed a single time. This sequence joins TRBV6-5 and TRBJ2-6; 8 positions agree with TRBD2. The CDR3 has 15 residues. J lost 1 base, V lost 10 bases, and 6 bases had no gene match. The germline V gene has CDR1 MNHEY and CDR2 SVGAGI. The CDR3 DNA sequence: TGTGCCACCAGGCCGGGGGGGTCTGGGGCCAACGTCCTGACTTTC. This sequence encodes CATRPGGSGANVLTF.

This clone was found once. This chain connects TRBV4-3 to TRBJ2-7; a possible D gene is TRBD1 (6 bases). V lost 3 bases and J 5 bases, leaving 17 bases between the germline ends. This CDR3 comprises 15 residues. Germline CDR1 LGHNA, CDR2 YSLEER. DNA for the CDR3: TGCGCCAGCAGCCATATTCCCGGGACAACCAACGAGCAGTACTTC. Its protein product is CASSHIPGTTNEQYF.

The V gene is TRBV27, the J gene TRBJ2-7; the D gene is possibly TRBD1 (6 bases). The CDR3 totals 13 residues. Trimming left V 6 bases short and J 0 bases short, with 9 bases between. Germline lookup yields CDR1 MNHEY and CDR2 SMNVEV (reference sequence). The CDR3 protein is CASSSGHSYEQYF. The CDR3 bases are TGTGCCAGCAGCTCGGGACACTCCTACGAGCAGTACTTC.

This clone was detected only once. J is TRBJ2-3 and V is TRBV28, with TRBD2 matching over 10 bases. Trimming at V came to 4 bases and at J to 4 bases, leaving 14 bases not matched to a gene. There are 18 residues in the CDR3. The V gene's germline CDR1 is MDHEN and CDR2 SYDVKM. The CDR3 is CASSSPNAAGGASDTQYF. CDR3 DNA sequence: TGTGCCAGCAGTTCCCCAAATGCAGCGGGAGGGGCATCAGATACGCAGTATTTT.